Below are 15 T cell receptor beta chains sequenced from a single sample in a study of breast tumors, draining lymph nodes, adjacent tissues. TCRdb reprocessed the multiplex PCR reads with MiXCR, giving one entry per CDR3 protein. Of around 100,000 distinct CDR3 sequences listed, about 20% are singletons. Axillary draining lymph nodes of breast cancer patients supplied the node samples. The specimen sequenced was axillary lymph node tissue. The receptors derive from a female donor with breast cancer. Some clones in this sample may be carry-over from other donors' samples.

Concerning this clonotype itself: This may be a read error: a much more frequent sequence differs by one nucleotide. The V gene is TRBV7-6, the J gene TRBJ2-5, with 8 nucleotides matching TRBD1. The germline V gene has CDR1 SGHVS and CDR2 FNYEAQ. The length of the CDR3 is 17 residues. V gave up 5 bases and J gave up 7 bases; unmatched junction bases: 18. The CDR3 is CASSPTSTGALPGTQYF. CDR3 coding DNA: TGTGCCAGCAGCCCCACTTCGACAGGGGCTCTCCCGGGGACCCAGTACTTC. The full variable domain, with the rest looked up from reference TRBV7-6 and TRBJ2-5, is GAGVSQSPRYKVTKRGQDVALRCDPISGHVSLYWYRQALGQGPEFLTYFNYEAQQDKSGLPNDRFSAERPEGSISTLTIQRTEQRDSAMYRCASSPTSTGALPGTQYFGPGTRLLVL.

In its sample, this clonotype was seen many times. This CDR3 is CASSDSRTGTGIIQPQHF. Written as DNA, the CDR3 is TGTGCCAGCAGTGACTCGAGGACCGGGACAGGGATCATTCAGCCCCAGCATTTT. V gene TRBV6-4 combines with J gene TRBJ1-5, with 9 positions matching TRBD1. The germline V gene has CDR1 MRHNA and CDR2 SNTAGT. The CDR3 is made up of 18 amino acids. The trim removed 0 bases at V and 6 bases at J, leaving 12 bases unmatched.

This clonotype occurred many times. The chain combines TRBV19 with TRBJ1-2, with D possibly TRBD1 on 5 matching bases. The CDR3 is 15 amino acids. The germline CDR1 and CDR2 sequences are LNHDA and SQIVND (reference sequence). V dropped 7 bases and J dropped 7 bases, with 22 bases sitting between them. The CDR3 protein is CASTPYTGGGGGYTF. The CDR3 DNA reads as TGTGCCAGTACCCCTTATACTGGGGGAGGAGGTGGCTACACCTTC.

Ten or more counts support this clonotype. The chain links TRBV4-1 to TRBJ2-1, with a weak D call TRBD2 (6 bases). Looked up from germline, CDR1 is MGHRA and CDR2 is YSYEKL. Trimming stripped 0 bases from V and 4 bases from J, with 16 bases between. CDR3 length equals 17 residues. As DNA, the CDR3 is TGCGCCAGCAGCCAAGATCGTCCGGGGGAGGTTTACAATGAGCAGTTCTTC. This encodes CASSQDRPGEVYNEQFF.

Ten or more counts support this clonotype. CDR3 DNA sequence: TGTGCCAGCAGTATACGACAGACTGCTCAGCCCCAGCATTTT. Translating gives CASSIRQTAQPQHF. V usage is TRBV12-3 or TRBV12-4 and J usage is TRBJ1-5; D is possibly TRBD1 (5 bases). Trimming left V 5 bases short and J 6 bases short, with 14 bases between. CDR3 size: 14 residues.

This clonotype was picked up many times. Here the CDR3 reads CSARLSGRAINEQFF. CDR3 nucleotide sequence: TGCAGTGCTAGACTTAGCGGGAGGGCGATCAATGAGCAGTTCTTC. The V call is TRBV20-1, the J call TRBJ2-1; the match to TRBD2 covers 11 bases. The CDR3 covers 15 residues. Trimming at V came to 2 bases and at J to 6 bases, leaving 6 bases not matched to a gene. CDR1 and CDR2 (germline): DFQATT, SNEGSKA (reference sequence).

This clonotype has only a few counts. The chain carries TRBV16 and TRBJ2-5, with 12 bases that match TRBD2. The CDR3 is 15 residues long. The trim removed 3 bases at V and 5 bases at J, leaving 4 bases unmatched. Germline V gives CDR1 KGHSY, CDR2 FQNENV. For the CDR3, the DNA is TGTGCCAGCAGCCAGCGACTAGCGGGGGTCGAGACCCAGTACTTC. Translation: CASSQRLAGVETQYF.

At least ten counts were recorded for this clonotype. CDR3 DNA sequence: TGCGCCAGCAGCTTGGAGGGGCTAAGCTCTGGAAACACCATATATTTT. This translates into CASSLEGLSSGNTIYF. This chain uses TRBV5-1 with TRBJ1-3; tentatively, D is TRBD1 (5 bases). With 0 bases removed from V and 0 bases from J, the gap between germline ends came to 10 bases. The germline gives CDR1 SGHRS, CDR2 YFSETQ. The length of the CDR3 is 16 residues.

Many counts were recorded for this clonotype. In nucleotides, the CDR3 is TGTGCCACCAGCAGCCCCATCGGTGGTAGCCACGAGCAGTACTTC. Its protein product is CATSSPIGGSHEQYF. The gene calls are TRBV15 and TRBJ2-7; D is unresolved. The V gene's germline CDR1 is LNHNV and CDR2 YYDKDF (reference sequence). The V and J ends lost 3 bases and 5 bases respectively, with 17 bases between them. This CDR3 has 15 residues.

This clonotype was seen at least ten times. V and J are TRBV10-1 and TRBJ1-5; D remains unclear. V shed 6 bases and J shed 7 bases, with 16 bases lying between them. The CDR3 runs 14 residues. Germline V CDR1 and CDR2: WNHNN, SYGVQD (reference sequence). The CDR3 loop is CASSPPGVEQPQHF. CDR3 coding DNA: TGCGCCAGCAGCCCCCCGGGTGTAGAACAGCCCCAGCATTTT.

This clonotype appeared many times. V and J are TRBV6-5 and TRBJ1-2, with TRBD1 matching 11 bases. The V gene end was trimmed by 6 bases and the J gene end by 4 bases; junction bases not matched to a gene: 4. In germline, CDR1 is MNHEY, CDR2 SVGAGI. The CDR3 runs to 14 residues. CDR3 loop: CASRQGQGGYGYTF. CDR3 DNA: TGTGCCAGCAGGCAGGGACAGGGGGGCTATGGCTACACCTTC.

At least ten counts were recorded for this clonotype. The chain recombines TRBV6-5 with TRBJ1-2; D unresolved. Germline assignment: CDR1 MNHEY and CDR2 SVGAGI. V dropped 8 bases and J dropped 7 bases, with 14 bases sitting between them. The CDR3 is 12 residues long. In DNA, the CDR3 is TGTGCCAGCGGTCCCGCGGGCGCTGGCTACACCTTC. It encodes CASGPAGAGYTF.

As for this clonotype: A junction boundary mismatches the germline segment, possibly from a read error. The V and J genes are TRBV30 and TRBJ2-1; a weak D match, TRBD1 (6 bases). Germline CDR1 GTSNPN, CDR2 SVGIG (reference sequence). This CDR3 comprises 16 residues. This CDR3 is CAWSVPGRGSYNEQLF. The CDR3 DNA reads TGTGCCTGGAGTGTACCGGGCAGGGGATCCTACAATGAGCAGCTCTTC.

This clonotype has at least ten counts. This chain joins TRBV14 and TRBJ2-7; 8 positions match TRBD2. The CDR3 spans 16 residues. CDR1 SGHDN and CDR2 FVKESK come from the germline V gene. V lost 3 bases and J lost 1; bases outside the gene matches: 8. The CDR3 region is CASSHSGLVSSYEQYF. In DNA form, the CDR3 reads TGTGCCAGCAGCCATTCGGGACTAGTCAGTTCCTACGAGCAGTACTTC.

This clonotype has ten or more counts. The genes are TRBV5-1 and TRBJ2-2, with D perhaps TRBD1 (5 bases). The CDR3 is made up of 16 amino acids. Germline CDR1 is SGHRS and CDR2 is YFSETQ. V shed 0 bases and J shed 2 bases, with 11 bases lying between them. CDR3 amino acids: CASSLEDTRNTGELFF. CDR3 DNA sequence: TGCGCCAGCAGCTTGGAGGACACCCGTAACACCGGGGAGCTGTTTTTT.